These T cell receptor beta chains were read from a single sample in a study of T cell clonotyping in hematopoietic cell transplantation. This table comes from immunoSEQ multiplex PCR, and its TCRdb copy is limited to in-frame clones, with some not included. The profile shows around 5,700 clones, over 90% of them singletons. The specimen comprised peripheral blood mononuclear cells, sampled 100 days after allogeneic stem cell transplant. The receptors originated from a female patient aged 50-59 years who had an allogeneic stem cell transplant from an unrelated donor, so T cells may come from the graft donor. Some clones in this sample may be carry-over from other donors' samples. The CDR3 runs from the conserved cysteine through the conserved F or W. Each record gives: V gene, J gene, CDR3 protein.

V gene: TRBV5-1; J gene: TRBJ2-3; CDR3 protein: CASSVREDTQYF
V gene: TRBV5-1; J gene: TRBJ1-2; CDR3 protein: CASRKQGSNYGYTF
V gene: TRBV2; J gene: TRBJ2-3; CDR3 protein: CASSPQSGATDTQYF
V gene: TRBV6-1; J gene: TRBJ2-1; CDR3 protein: CASKDDSGGANEQFF
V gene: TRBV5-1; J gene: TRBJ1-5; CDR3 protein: CASSLEQGRAGQPQHF
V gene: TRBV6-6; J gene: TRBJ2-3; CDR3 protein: CASSYTSPSTDTQYF
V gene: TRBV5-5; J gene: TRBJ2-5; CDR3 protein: CASSQESLAGEETQYF
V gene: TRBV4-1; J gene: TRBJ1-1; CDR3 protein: CASSQAGAGITEAFF
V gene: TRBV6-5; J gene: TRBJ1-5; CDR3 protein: CASSLSSNSNQPQHF
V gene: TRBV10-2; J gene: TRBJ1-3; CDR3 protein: CASSEGKGAAGNTIYF
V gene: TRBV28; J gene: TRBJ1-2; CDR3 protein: CASSLADGVGGYTF
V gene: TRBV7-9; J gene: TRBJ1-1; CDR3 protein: CASRVTGPNTEAFF
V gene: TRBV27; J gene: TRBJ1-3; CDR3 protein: CASSLSGPGNTIYF
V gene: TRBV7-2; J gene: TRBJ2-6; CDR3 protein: CASREPGGNVLTF
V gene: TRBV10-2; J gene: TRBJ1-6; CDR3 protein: CASRVDGDNSPLHF
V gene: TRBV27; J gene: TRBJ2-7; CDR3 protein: CASTSSYGKGKYEQYF
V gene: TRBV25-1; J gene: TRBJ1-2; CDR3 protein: CASSEAGEGHGYTF
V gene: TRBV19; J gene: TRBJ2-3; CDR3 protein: CASSRLAGVDTQYF
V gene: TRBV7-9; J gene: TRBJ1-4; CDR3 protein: CASSSQQGNGEKLFF
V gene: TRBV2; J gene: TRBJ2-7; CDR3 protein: CASRKPSGTGTYEQYF
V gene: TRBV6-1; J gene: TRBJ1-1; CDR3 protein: CASSERAEWWAFF
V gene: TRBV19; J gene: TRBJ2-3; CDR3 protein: CASSTGTGGISTDTQYF
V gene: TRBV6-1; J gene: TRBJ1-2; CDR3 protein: CASKGDRADGYTF
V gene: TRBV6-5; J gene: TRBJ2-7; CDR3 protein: CASSYSMAAGEQYF
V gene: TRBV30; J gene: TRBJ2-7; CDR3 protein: CAWSVHSRRERQYF
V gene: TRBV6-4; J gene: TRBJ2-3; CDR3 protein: CASSREGSADTQYF
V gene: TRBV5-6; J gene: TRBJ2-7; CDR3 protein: CASSLGQSYEQYF
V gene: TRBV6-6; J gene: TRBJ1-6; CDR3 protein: CASSPDRPEASPLHF
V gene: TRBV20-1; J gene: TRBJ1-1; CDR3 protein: CSARGNTEAFF
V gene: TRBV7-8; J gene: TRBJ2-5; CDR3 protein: CASSSLTGPTGTQYF
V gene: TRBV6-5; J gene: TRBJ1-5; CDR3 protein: CASSLQGFSNQPQHF
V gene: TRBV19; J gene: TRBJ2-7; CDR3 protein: CASSIDRVDEQYF
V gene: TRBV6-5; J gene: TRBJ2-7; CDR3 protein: CASSSNRDLGPYEQYF
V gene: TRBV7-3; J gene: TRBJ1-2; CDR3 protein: CASSFHGGNTYGYTF
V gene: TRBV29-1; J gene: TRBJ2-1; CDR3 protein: CSASRTFSNEQFF
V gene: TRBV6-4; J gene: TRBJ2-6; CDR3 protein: CASSEDSGANVLTF
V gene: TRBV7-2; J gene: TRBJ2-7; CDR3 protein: CASSPPVPEQYF
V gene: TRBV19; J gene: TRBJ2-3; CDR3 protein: CASSTPGFTDTQYF
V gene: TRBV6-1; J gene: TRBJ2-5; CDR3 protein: CASRWRGGQETQYF